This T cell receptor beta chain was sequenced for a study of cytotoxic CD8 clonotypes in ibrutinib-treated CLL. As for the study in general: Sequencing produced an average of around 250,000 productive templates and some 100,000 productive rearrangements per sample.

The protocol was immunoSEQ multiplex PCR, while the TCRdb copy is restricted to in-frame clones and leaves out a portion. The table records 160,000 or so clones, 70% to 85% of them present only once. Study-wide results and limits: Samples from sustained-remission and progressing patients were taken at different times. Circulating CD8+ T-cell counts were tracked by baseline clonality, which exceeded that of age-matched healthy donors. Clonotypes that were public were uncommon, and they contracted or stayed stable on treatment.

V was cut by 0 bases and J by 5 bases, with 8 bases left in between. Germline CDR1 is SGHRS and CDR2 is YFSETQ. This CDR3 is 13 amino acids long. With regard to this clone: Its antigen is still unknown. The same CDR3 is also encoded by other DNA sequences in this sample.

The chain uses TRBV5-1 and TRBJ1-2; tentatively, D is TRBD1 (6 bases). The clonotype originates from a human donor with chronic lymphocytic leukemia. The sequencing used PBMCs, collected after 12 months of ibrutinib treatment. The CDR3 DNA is TGCGCCAGCAGCTTGGGAGGGGGATATGGCTACACCTTC. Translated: CASSLGGGYGYTF.